This TCR beta chain was captured in a study of blood T cells in healthy people across ages. The second PCR ran about 6 to 11 cycles with a sample-barcoded 5' primer and J-beta primers. TCRdb reanalysed the 5' RACE reads using MiXCR and keeps one entry per CDR3 protein. Found here are about 1.4 million distinct CDR3 sequences, approximately 63% of them singletons; the top ten hold 6.5% to 8.5%. All donors came from Russia, were Caucasian and healthy, and spanned ages roughly 6 to 95. Every sample gave at least 6 micrograms of total RNA when it was extracted. The V and J ends lost 3 bases and 2 bases respectively, with 12 bases between them. CDR1 is MNHNS and CDR2 is SASEGT in the germline V gene. The length of the CDR3 is 15 residues.

The sample consisted of blood. The chain uses TRBV6-1 and TRBJ2-3; no clear D. This receptor was identified in a man in his late teens or twenties in good health. CDR3 residues: CASSDRTFSTDTQYF. The CDR3 DNA sequence: TGTGCCAGCAGTGACCGGACCTTTTCCACAGATACGCAGTATTTT.